What follows are 21 T cell receptor beta chains derived from one specimen sequenced in a study of regulatory T cells in long-lasting Graves disease. The sample's time point: newly diagnosed GD, antithyroid drugs for less than 3 months. Following extraction of RNA from PBMCs, that RNA was used to make the TCR library. For TCR beta, libraries came from iRepertoire HTBI primers and Arm-PCR of CDR3 regions. TCRdb used MiXCR to reprocess the multiplex PCR reads, holding one entry per CDR3 protein. The sample has about 220,000 distinct CDR3 sequences; roughly a fifth are singletons. A further study also used this sample, focusing on T cells in Graves' hyperthyroidism and ophthalmopathy.

Sample: peripheral blood mononuclear cells (PBMCs), taken at new diagnosis, from a patient treated with antithyroid drugs. These receptors were taken from a woman aged 25 to 45 with Graves disease.

This clonotype was seen a handful of times. The rearrangement joins TRBV9 to TRBJ2-1; D could derive from TRBD1 or TRBD2 (5 bases each). There are 13 residues in the CDR3. Germline loops: CDR1 SGDLS, CDR2 YYNGEE. Trimming stripped 7 bases from V and 7 bases from J, with 15 bases between. CDR3 protein: CASQEVGPNEQFF. CDR3 coding DNA: TGTGCCAGCCAGGAGGTGGGGCCAAATGAGCAGTTCTTC.

This clonotype has at least ten counts. The chain joins TRBV18 to TRBJ2-3, with 10 bases aligning to TRBD2. From germline, CDR1 is KGHSH and CDR2 LQKENI. Germline trimming cut 0 bases from V and 6 bases from J; bases unmatched to any gene: 9. The CDR3 contains 17 residues. CDR3 loop: CASSPPRLAGVWDTQYF. In nucleotides, the CDR3 is TGTGCCAGCTCACCACCGAGGCTAGCGGGAGTTTGGGATACGCAGTATTTT.

The chain has TRBV5-1 and TRBJ2-1; 7 nucleotides match TRBD1. Germline V gives CDR1 SGHRS, CDR2 YFSETQ. This CDR3 comprises 15 residues. V lost 0 bases to trimming and J lost 2 bases; unmatched junction nucleotides: 2. In DNA form, the CDR3 reads TGCGCCAGCAGCTTGGAGGGACAGACCTACAATGAGCAGTTCTTC. Protein: CASSLEGQTYNEQFF.

The chain has TRBV2 and TRBJ1-3, with a tentative D call TRBD1 (5 bases). V dropped 11 bases and J dropped 0 bases, with 20 bases sitting between them. The length of the CDR3 is 16 residues. Germline V gene lookup returns CDR1 SNHLY and CDR2 FYNNEI. The CDR3 nucleotides are TGTGCCGGAAGGACCGGGCAGGGCTACTCTGGAAACACCATATATTTT. The encoded protein is CAGRTGQGYSGNTIYF.

This clonotype occurred once. This chain uses TRBV24-1 with TRBJ2-5; TRBD1 agrees at 8 bases. V was clipped by 3 bases and J by 5 bases; unmatched bases: 7. The CDR3 totals 15 residues. Germline-derived CDR1 and CDR2 are KGHDR and SFDVKD. CDR3 nucleotide sequence: TGTGCCACCAGTGATACGGACAGGGCGGGGGAGACCCAGTACTTC. The encoded protein is CATSDTDRAGETQYF.

This clonotype has a handful of counts. The V call is TRBV18, the J call TRBJ2-5, with 10 bases identical to TRBD1. CDR3 length: 16 amino acids. The V segment lost 1 base and the J segment 3 bases; nucleotides outside the gene matches: 5. CDR1 is KGHSH and CDR2 is LQKENI in the germline V gene. CDR3 in amino acids: CASSPQPGQGKETQYF. The CDR3 DNA follows: TGTGCCAGCTCACCACAGCCGGGACAGGGGAAAGAGACCCAGTACTTC.

This clonotype was found many times. The CDR3 protein is CASSAGDTYNEQFF. The CDR3 DNA is TGTGCCAGTAGTGCAGGGGACACCTACAATGAGCAGTTCTTC. The chain recombines TRBV19 with TRBJ2-1; D perhaps matches TRBD1 (6 bases). The V and J ends lost 5 bases and 2 bases respectively, with 10 bases between them. The CDR3 totals 14 residues. In germline, CDR1 is LNHDA, CDR2 SQIVND (reference sequence).

This clonotype was detected many times. The chain couples TRBV12-3 or TRBV12-4 to TRBJ1-2; 8 nucleotides align to TRBD1. This CDR3 region has 14 residues. Losses at the gene ends were 8 bases for V and 8 bases for J; bases not matched to a gene: 13. The DNA of the CDR3 is TGTGCCAGCGGGTTGACAGGGGCGGTTGGCGGCTACACCTTC. This gives the protein CASGLTGAVGGYTF.

V gene TRBV25-1 combines with J gene TRBJ2-1, with TRBD2 matching 12 bases. V gave up 3 bases and J gave up 7 bases; unmatched junction bases: 13. CDR3 length: 18 amino acids. Germline V CDR1 and CDR2: MGHDK, SYGVNS. CDR3 DNA: TGTGCCAGCAGTGATCTAGCGGGAGGGCCCCTCAAGGGGAATGAGCAGTTCTTC. Amino acids: CASSDLAGGPLKGNEQFF. The full variable domain, completed using reference TRBV25-1 and TRBJ2-1, is EADIYQTPRYLVIGTGKKITLECSQTMGHDKMYWYQQDPGMELHLIHYSYGVNSTEKGDLSSESTVSRIRTEHFPLTLESARPSHTSQYLCASSDLAGGPLKGNEQFFGPGTRLTVL.

This clonotype occurred many times. The J gene is TRBJ2-7, the V gene TRBV6-1; 8 bases map to TRBD2. The CDR3 loop spans 13 amino acids. Germline CDR1 MNHNS, CDR2 SASEGT. Trimming removed 5 bases from V and 4 bases from J; junction bases left unmatched: 4. CDR3 DNA sequence: TGTGCCAGCAGTCCCGGGGGGGGGTACGAGCAGTACTTC. Encoded protein: CASSPGGGYEQYF.

The sample holds many counts of this clonotype. The chain carries TRBV6-5 and TRBJ1-5; 9 bases agree with TRBD1. Germline trimming cut 2 bases from V and 3 bases from J; bases unmatched to any gene: 5. The CDR3 is 16 amino acids. Per the germline V gene, CDR1 is MNHEY and CDR2 is SVGAGI. The CDR3 sequence: CASSYGTGSTNQPQHF. DNA for the CDR3: TGTGCCAGCAGTTACGGGACAGGGTCCACCAATCAGCCCCAGCATTTT.

This clonotype was seen at least ten times. The chain's CDR3 is CASSLDPRLGGSAGQETQYF. For the CDR3, the DNA is TGTGCCAGCAGCTTAGATCCTAGACTTGGTGGGTCGGCGGGCCAAGAGACCCAGTACTTC. The J gene is TRBJ2-5, the V gene TRBV11-3; TRBD2 is a possible D gene (5 bases). Germline CDR1 and CDR2: SGHNT and YENEEA. This CDR3 is built from 20 residues. V shed 0 bases and J shed 1 base, with 24 bases lying between them.

This clonotype was recorded at least ten times. V gene TRBV5-5 combines with J gene TRBJ1-4; D unclear. Trimming removed 1 base from V and 8 bases from J, with 6 bases in between. Germline-derived CDR1 and CDR2 are SGHKS and YYEKEE (reference sequence). The CDR3 sequence is 12 residues long. This CDR3 reads CASSLSGEKLFF. DNA of the CDR3: TGTGCCAGCAGCTTGTCGGGGGAAAAACTGTTTTTT.

Concerning this clonotype itself: A much bigger clone sits one base away, suggesting this may be a read error. Since the CDR3 does not end with the conserved phenylalanine or tryptophan, this likely comes from a read error. The chain carries TRBV12-3 or TRBV12-4 and TRBJ1-5; D is ambiguous. Trimming pared 4 bases from V and 5 bases from J, leaving 15 bases between. There are 15 residues in the CDR3. CDR3 DNA sequence: TGTGCCAGCAGTTGGGCCGTCGGGCAGGATCAGCCCCAGCATTTA. It yields the protein CASSWAVGQDQPQHL.

This clonotype was observed at least ten times. The CDR3 protein is CASSQGGQGSRGGPQHF. Written as DNA, the CDR3 is TGTGCCAGCAGTCAAGGGGGACAGGGGTCCCGGGGGGGGCCCCAGCATTTT. The gene calls are TRBV6-1 and TRBJ1-5, with TRBD1 matching over 10 bases. Germline-derived CDR1 and CDR2 are MNHNS and SASEGT. Germline trimming cut 5 bases from V and 9 bases from J; bases unmatched to any gene: 16. The CDR3 length is 17 residues.

The gene calls are TRBV28 and TRBJ2-7, with D maybe TRBD2 (5 bases). The CDR3 is made up of 12 amino acids. V lost 6 bases and J lost 1, with 7 bases in between. Looked up from germline, CDR1 is MDHEN and CDR2 is SYDVKM. The CDR3 sequence: CASRGVSYEQYF. CDR3 nucleotide sequence: TGTGCCAGCAGGGGAGTGTCCTACGAGCAGTACTTC.

In nucleotides, the CDR3 is TGTGCCACCAGCAGCTTCTTTAGCGGGAGGGCCCTGGACACCGGGGAGCTGTTTTTT. Encoded protein: CATSSFFSGRALDTGELFF. The chain employs TRBV15 and TRBJ2-2; TRBD2 matches 11 bases. The V and J ends lost 3 bases and 3 bases, in that order; junction bases with no gene match: 12. The CDR3 extends over 19 amino acids. In germline, CDR1 is LNHNV, CDR2 YYDKDF (reference sequence).

This clonotype was observed at least ten times. The chain carries TRBV7-2 and TRBJ2-1; D is perhaps TRBD1 (6 bases). The CDR3 is 12 amino acids. Trimming stripped 6 bases from V and 14 bases from J, with 17 bases between. CDR1 and CDR2 from the germline V gene are SGHTA and FQGNSA. CDR3 in amino acids: CASRFRGVEEFF. The CDR3 DNA follows: TGTGCCAGCAGGTTCAGGGGAGTCGAAGAGTTCTTC.

The chain employs TRBV19 and TRBJ2-1; no reliable D call. Germline V gene data show CDR1 as LNHDA and CDR2 as SQIVND (reference sequence). There are 16 residues in the CDR3. The V and J ends lost 1 base and 3 bases respectively, with 13 bases between them. CDR3 DNA sequence: TGTGCCAGTAGTATAGGCCACCCCGACGGCTACAATGAGCAGTTCTTC. This translates into CASSIGHPDGYNEQFF. The full variable domain, rest sourced from reference TRBV19 and TRBJ2-1, is DGGITQSPKYLFRKEGQNVTLSCEQNLNHDAMYWYRQDPGQGLRLIYYSQIVNDFQKGDIAEGYSVSREKKESFPLTVTSAQKNPTAFYLCASSIGHPDGYNEQFFGPGTRLTVL.

Remarks on this clonotype: With only one base between it and a far larger clone, this is likely a read error. The chain recombines TRBV5-1 with TRBJ1-1; D gene ambiguous. In germline, CDR1 is SGHRS, CDR2 YFSETQ. The CDR3 runs to 15 residues. The CDR3 region has the DNA TGTGTCAGCAGCTTGTCTGCAGGTCTCAACACTGAAGCTTTCTTT. This gives the protein CVSSLSAGLNTEAFF.

This clonotype was recorded many times. The chain combines TRBV28 with TRBJ1-1, with unresolved D. Germline-derived CDR1 and CDR2 are MDHEN and SYDVKM. Trimming took off 1 base at V and 8 bases at J, with 8 bases between the two ends. This CDR3 region has 12 residues. CDR3: CASSLFQSEAFF. As DNA, the CDR3 is TGTGCCAGCAGTTTATTTCAATCCGAAGCTTTCTTT.